The clone carrying this TCR beta chain was seen at least ten times. Antigen specificity is unknown. Trimming took 5 bases from V and 3 from J; bases not matched to a gene: 3. This CDR3 is built from 12 residues. Germline V gene lookup returns CDR1 GTSNPN and CDR2 SVGIG (reference sequence). This sample was taken from a study of T cells in Graves' hyperthyroidism and ophthalmopathy. General observations from the study: Most expanded thyroid clonotypes above 0.001 recurred in blood.

Diagnosis relied on clinical symptoms, serum thyroxine and TRAb, thyroid ultrasound and orbital computed tomography. Amplification of TCR beta CDR3 regions used RNA as the template. The primer set for the first-round RT-PCR of the TCR CDR3 was HTBI. Via MiXCR, TCRdb re-called the multiplex PCR reads, giving one row per CDR3 protein. The data show around 600,000 distinct CDR3 sequences, more than 13% seen once. Sequences were obtained from blood. This clonotype was sampled from a young woman with Graves' ophthalmopathy. The gene calls are TRBV30 and TRBJ2-7, with 8 nucleotides matching TRBD2. CDR3 residues: CAWGRGGYEQYF. CDR3 nucleotide sequence: TGTGCCTGGGGCCGGGGGGGCTACGAGCAGTACTTC.